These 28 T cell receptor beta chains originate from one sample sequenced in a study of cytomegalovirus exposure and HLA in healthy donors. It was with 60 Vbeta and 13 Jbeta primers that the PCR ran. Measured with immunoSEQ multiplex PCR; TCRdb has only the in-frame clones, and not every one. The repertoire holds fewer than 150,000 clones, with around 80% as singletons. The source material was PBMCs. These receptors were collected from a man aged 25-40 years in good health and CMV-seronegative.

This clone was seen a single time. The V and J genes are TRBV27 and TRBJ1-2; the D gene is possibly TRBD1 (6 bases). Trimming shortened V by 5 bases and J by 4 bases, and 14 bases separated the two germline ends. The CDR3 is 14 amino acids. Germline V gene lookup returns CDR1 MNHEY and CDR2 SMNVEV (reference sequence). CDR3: CASSIRGGRYGYTF. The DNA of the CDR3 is TGTGCCAGCAGTATCAGAGGGGGTCGCTATGGCTACACCTTC.

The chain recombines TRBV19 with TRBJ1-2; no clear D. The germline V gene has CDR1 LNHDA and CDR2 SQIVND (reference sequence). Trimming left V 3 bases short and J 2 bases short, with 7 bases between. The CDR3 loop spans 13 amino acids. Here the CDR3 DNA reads TGTGCCAGTAGTATTCGGGTAAACTATGGCTACACCTTC. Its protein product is CASSIRVNYGYTF.

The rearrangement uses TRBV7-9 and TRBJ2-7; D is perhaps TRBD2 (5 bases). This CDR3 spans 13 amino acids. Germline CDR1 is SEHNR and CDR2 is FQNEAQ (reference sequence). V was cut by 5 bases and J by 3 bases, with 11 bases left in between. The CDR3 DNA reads TGTGCCAGCAGCCCGGACTGGGGCTACGAGCAGTACTTC. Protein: CASSPDWGYEQYF.

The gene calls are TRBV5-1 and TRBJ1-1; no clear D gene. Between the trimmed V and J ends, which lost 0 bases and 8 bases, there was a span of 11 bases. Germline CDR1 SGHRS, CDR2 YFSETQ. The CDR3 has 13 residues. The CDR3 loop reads CASSLGARAEAFF. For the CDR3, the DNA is TGCGCCAGCAGCTTGGGGGCCCGAGCCGAAGCTTTCTTT.

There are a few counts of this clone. CDR3 sequence (DNA): TGTGCCAGCAGTAGAGGGGGAGATACGCAGTATTTT. Translating gives CASSRGGDTQYF. The chain recombines TRBV2 with TRBJ2-3; maybe TRBD1 (6 bases). Trimming cost V 5 bases and J 5 bases, with 8 bases left between them. This CDR3 spans 12 amino acids. From germline, CDR1 is SNHLY and CDR2 FYNNEI.

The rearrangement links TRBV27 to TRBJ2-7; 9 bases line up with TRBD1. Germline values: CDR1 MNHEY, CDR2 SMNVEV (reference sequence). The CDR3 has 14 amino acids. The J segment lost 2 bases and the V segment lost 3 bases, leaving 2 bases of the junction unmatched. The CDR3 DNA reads TGTGCCAGCAGTTTGGACAGGGGCCCCTACGAGCAGTACTTC. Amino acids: CASSLDRGPYEQYF.

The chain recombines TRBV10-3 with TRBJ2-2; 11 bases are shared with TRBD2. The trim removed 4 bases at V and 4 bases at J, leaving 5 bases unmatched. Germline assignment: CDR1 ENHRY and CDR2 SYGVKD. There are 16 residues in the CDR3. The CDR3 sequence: CAISAIAGGGTGELFF. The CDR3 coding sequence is TGTGCCATCAGTGCCATAGCGGGAGGGGGCACCGGGGAGCTGTTTTTT.

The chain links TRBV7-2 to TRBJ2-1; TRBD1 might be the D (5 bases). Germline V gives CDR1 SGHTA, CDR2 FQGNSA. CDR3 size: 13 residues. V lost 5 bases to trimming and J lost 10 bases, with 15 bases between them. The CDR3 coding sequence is TGTGCCAGCAGCCCGGTAAAGGGGTTGGAGCAGTTCTTC. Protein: CASSPVKGLEQFF.

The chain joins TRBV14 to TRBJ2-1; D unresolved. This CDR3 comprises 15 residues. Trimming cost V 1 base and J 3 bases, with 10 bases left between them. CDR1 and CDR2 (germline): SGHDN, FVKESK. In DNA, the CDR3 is TGTGCCAGCAGCCAAGTACCAGCGAGCTACAATGAGCAGTTCTTC. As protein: CASSQVPASYNEQFF.

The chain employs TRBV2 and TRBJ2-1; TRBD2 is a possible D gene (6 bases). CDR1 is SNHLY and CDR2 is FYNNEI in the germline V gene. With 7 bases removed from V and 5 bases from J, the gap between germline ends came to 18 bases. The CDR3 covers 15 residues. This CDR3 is CASKARAGTNNEQFF. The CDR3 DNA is TGTGCCAGCAAGGCCCGGGCGGGAACTAACAATGAGCAGTTCTTC.

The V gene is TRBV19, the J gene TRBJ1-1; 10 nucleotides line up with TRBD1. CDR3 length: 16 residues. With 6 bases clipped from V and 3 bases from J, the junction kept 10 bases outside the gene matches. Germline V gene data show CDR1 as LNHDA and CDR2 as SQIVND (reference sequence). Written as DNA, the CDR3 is TGTGCCAGTAGGAGAGGGAGGACAGGGGGGGACACTGAAGCTTTCTTT. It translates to CASRRGRTGGDTEAFF.

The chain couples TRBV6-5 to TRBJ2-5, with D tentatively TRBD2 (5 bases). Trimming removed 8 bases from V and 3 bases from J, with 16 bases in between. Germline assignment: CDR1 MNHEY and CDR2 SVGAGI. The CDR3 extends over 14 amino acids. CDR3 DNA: TGTGCCAGCGGCCATAACGAGGGTAAAGAGACCCAGTACTTC. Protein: CASGHNEGKETQYF.

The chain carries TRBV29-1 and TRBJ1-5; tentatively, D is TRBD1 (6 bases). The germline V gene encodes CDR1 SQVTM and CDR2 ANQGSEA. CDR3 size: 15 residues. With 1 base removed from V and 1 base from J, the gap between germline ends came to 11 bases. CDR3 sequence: CSVEVGGSSNQPQHF. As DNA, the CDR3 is TGCAGCGTTGAAGTTGGGGGCTCGAGCAATCAGCCCCAGCATTTT.

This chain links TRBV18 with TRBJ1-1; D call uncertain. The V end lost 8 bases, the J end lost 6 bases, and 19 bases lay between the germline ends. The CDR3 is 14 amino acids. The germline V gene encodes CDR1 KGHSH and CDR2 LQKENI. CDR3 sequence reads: CASRPREQSSEAFF. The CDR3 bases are TGTGCCAGCCGACCGAGGGAACAGTCTTCTGAAGCTTTCTTT.

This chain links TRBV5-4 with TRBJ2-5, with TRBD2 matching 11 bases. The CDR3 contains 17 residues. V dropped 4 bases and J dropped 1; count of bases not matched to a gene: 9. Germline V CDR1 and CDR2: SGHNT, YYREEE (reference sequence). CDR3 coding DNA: TGTGCCAGCAGCGGGGGACGCGGGACTAGCGGCCAAGAGACCCAGTACTTC. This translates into CASSGGRGTSGQETQYF.

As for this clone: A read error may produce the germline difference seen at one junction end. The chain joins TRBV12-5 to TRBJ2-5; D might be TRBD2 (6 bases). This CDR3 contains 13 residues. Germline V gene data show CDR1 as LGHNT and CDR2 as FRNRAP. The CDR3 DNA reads TGTGCTAGTGGTTTGTCCGGGGGAGAGGCCCAGTACTTC. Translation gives CASGLSGGEAQYF.

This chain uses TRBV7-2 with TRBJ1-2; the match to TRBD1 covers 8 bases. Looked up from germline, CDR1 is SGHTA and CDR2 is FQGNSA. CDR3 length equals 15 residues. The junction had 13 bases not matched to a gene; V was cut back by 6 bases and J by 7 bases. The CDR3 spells CASRSLGTGQVGYTF. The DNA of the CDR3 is TGTGCCAGCAGGTCTCTTGGGACGGGACAGGTTGGCTACACCTTC.

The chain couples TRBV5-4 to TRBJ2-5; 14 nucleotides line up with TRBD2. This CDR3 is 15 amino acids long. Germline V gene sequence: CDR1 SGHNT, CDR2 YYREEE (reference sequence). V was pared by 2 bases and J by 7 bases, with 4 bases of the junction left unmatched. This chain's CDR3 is CASSFSGLAGGTQYF. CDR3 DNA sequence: TGTGCCAGCAGCTTTTCCGGACTAGCGGGGGGGACCCAGTACTTC.

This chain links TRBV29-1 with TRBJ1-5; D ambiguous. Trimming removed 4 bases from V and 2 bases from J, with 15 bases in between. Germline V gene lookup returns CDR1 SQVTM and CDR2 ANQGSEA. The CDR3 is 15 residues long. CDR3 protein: CSVAILAGGNQPQHF. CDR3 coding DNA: TGCAGCGTTGCGATCCTGGCTGGTGGCAATCAGCCCCAGCATTTT.

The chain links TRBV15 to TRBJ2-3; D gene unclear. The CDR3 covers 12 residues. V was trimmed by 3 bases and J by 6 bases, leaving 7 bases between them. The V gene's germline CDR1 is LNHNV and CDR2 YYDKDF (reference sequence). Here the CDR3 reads CATSRSADTQYF. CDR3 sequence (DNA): TGTGCCACCAGCAGGTCAGCGGATACGCAGTATTTT. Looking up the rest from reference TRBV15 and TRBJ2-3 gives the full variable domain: DAMVIQNPRYQVTQFGKPVTLSCSQTLNHNVMYWYQQKSSQAPKLLFHYYDKDFNNEADTPDNFQSRRPNTSFCFLDIRSPGLGDTAMYLCATSRSADTQYFGPGTRLTVL.

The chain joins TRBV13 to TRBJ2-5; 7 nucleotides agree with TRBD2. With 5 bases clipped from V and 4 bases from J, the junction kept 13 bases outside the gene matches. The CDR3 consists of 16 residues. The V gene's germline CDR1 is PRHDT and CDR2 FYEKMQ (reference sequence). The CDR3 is CASSQDRGGRRETQYF. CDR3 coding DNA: TGTGCCAGCAGCCAAGATAGGGGCGGGAGAAGAGAGACCCAGTACTTC.

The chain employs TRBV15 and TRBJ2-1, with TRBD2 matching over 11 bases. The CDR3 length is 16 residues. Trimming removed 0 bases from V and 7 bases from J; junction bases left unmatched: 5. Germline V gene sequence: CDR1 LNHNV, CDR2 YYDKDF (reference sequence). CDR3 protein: CATSRDGTSGYNEQFF. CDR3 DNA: TGTGCCACCAGCAGAGATGGGACTAGCGGATATAATGAGCAGTTCTTC.

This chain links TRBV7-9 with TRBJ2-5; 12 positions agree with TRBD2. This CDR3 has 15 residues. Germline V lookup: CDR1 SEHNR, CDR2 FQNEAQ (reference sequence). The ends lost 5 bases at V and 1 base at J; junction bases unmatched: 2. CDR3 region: CASSLLAGGQETQYF. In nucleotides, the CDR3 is TGTGCCAGCAGCCTACTAGCGGGAGGCCAAGAGACCCAGTACTTC.

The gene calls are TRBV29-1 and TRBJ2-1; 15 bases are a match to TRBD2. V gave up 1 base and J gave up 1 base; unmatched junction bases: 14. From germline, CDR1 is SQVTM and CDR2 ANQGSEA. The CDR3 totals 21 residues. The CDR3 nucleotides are TGCAGCGTTGAAGCTTGGACTAGCGGGAGGGCCCACCGGATGTCCTACAATGAGCAGTTCTTC. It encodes CSVEAWTSGRAHRMSYNEQFF.

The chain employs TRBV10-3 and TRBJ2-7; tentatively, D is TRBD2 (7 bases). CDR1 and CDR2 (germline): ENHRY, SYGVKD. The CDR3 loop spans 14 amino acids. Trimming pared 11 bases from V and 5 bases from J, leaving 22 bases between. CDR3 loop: CAASLGGGPDEQYF. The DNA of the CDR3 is TGTGCCGCCTCTTTAGGGGGGGGCCCCGACGAGCAGTACTTC.

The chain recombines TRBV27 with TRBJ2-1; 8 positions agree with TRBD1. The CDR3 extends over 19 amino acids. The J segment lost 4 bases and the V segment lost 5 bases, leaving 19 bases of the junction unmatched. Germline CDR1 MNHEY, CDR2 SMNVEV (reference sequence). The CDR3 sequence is CASSLQPGGKRSWYNEQFF. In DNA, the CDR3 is TGTGCCAGCAGTCTCCAGCCAGGGGGCAAAAGAAGTTGGTACAATGAGCAGTTCTTC.

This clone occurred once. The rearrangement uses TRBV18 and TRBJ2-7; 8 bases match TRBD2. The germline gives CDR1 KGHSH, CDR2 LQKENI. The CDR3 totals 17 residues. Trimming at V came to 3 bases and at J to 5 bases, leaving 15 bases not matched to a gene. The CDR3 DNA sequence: TGTGCCAGCTCACCCCGTGCAGCGGGAGACTCACTCCACGAGCAGTACTTC. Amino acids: CASSPRAAGDSLHEQYF.

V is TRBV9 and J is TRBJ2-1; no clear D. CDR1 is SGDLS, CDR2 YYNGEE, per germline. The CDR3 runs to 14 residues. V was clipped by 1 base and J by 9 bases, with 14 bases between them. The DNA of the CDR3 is TGTGCCAGCAGCGTAAGAATAGATCATATTGAGCAGTTCTTC. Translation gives CASSVRIDHIEQFF.